This T cell receptor (beta chain) was recovered during a study of response to subunit inactivated influenza vaccine. TCRdb passed the RT-PCR reads through MiXCR, listing each CDR3 protein once. The table includes just under 550,000 distinct CDR3 sequences, less than 25% detected once. The CDR3 covers 17 residues. Germline assignment: CDR1 DFQATT and CDR2 SNEGSKA (reference sequence). The ends lost 6 bases at V and 0 bases at J; junction bases unmatched: 10. The sample also formed part of further work on T cells expressing NK-cell markers. That source notes: A 5'RACE template switching approach incorporating UMIs was used to make TCR beta cDNA.

This TCR came from a man aged 50 to 60 who received an inactivated influenza vaccine. The chain joins TRBV20-1 to TRBJ2-3; the match to TRBD2 covers 12 bases. Sequenced material: CD4+ T cells sorted from PBMCs, taken 11 to 12 days after vaccination. The CDR3 here is CSAPTSGRGSSTDTQYF. The CDR3 DNA is TGCAGTGCACCGACTAGCGGGAGAGGGTCTAGCACAGATACGCAGTATTTT.